The 4 T cell receptor beta chains below all came from one sample that was sequenced in a study of blood T cell repertoires in COVID-19. Clones were sequenced by immunoSEQ multiplex PCR, and TCRdb holds only the in-frame ones, with some missing. The profile covers 180,000 or so clones, with roughly 88% appearing a single time and 10% to 15% taken by the ten largest. Sequencing was performed on PBMCs or T cells enriched from blood (not recorded which). Every receptor here comes from a woman in her sixties who had recovered from COVID-19.

The DNA of the CDR3 is TGCGCCAGCAGCTTGGGGGGACTTACAGATACGCAGTATTTT. Protein: CASSLGGLTDTQYF. The V gene is TRBV5-1, the J gene TRBJ2-3; perhaps TRBD2 as D (6 bases). V lost 0 bases, J lost 3 bases, and 8 bases lay in between. CDR3 length: 14 residues. Germline values: CDR1 SGHRS, CDR2 YFSETQ. The full variable domain, completed using reference TRBV5-1 and TRBJ2-3, is KAGVTQTPRYLIKTRGQQVTLSCSPISGHRSVSWYQQTPGQGLQFLFEYFSETQRNKGNFPGRFSGRQFSNSRSEMNVSTLELGDSALYLCASSLGGLTDTQYFGPGTRLTVL.

This rearrangement joins TRBV27 to TRBJ2-2; 14 bases agree with TRBD2. This CDR3 has 18 residues. The J segment lost 4 bases and the V segment lost 3 bases, leaving 7 bases of the junction unmatched. Germline values: CDR1 MNHEY, CDR2 SMNVEV (reference sequence). The CDR3 here is CASSFSPGLAGVTGELFF. The CDR3 DNA reads TGTGCCAGCAGTTTTTCCCCGGGACTAGCGGGGGTCACCGGGGAGCTGTTTTTT.

This chain connects TRBV19 to TRBJ2-5, with a tentative D call TRBD1 (6 bases). CDR1 and CDR2 from the germline V gene are LNHDA and SQIVND (reference sequence). V lost 3 bases and J lost 4, with 15 bases in between. The CDR3 runs to 15 residues. CDR3 coding DNA: TGTGCCAGTAGTATTAGGGCCCTGGGGGCAGAGACCCAGTACTTC. Encoded protein: CASSIRALGAETQYF.

The chain joins TRBV5-4 to TRBJ1-4; 7 bases match TRBD1. Trimming at V came to 5 bases and at J to 8 bases, leaving 9 bases not matched to a gene. The CDR3 sequence is 14 residues long. CDR1 SGHNT and CDR2 YYREEE come from the germline V gene (reference sequence). The CDR3 DNA sequence: TGTGCCAGCAGTAACAGGGGCCCAACAGAAAAACTGTTTTTT. It encodes CASSNRGPTEKLFF.